The 18 T cell receptor beta chains reported below all come from one sample, sequenced in a study of post-analysis software for immune sequencing data. Study conclusions and caveats: A few TRBV segments occurring more often in patients than controls included TRBV5-6, TRBV5-1 and TRBV20-1.

The TCR beta cDNA libraries contained unique molecular identifiers. TCRdb called the PCR reads again in MiXCR, with one record for every CDR3 protein. The sample comprises roughly 730,000 distinct CDR3 sequences, about 32% of which are singletons, and about 0.5% rests with the top ten. The antigens these receptors bind are not known. Sequencing was performed on blood. These TCRs come from a girl aged 5-17 years with multiple sclerosis.

This clonotype was found a few times. This chain uses TRBV4-2 with TRBJ1-2; TRBD1 might be the D (6 bases). The CDR3 runs 15 residues. Trimming took off 1 base at V and 11 bases at J, with 20 bases between the two ends. CDR1 is LGHNA, CDR2 YNFKEQ, per germline. The CDR3 bases are TGTGCCAGCAGCCAAGTTGGGGGGGCAGAAGTTGGGTACACCTTC. As protein: CASSQVGGAEVGYTF.

The chain uses TRBV28 and TRBJ2-3; tentatively, D is TRBD1 (6 bases). Germline V gene lookup returns CDR1 MDHEN and CDR2 SYDVKM. The V end was cut by 4 bases, the J end by 0 bases, with 11 bases between. This CDR3 has 15 amino acids. The CDR3 loop reads CASSSLQGSTDTQYF. CDR3 DNA: TGTGCCAGCAGTTCCCTACAGGGAAGCACAGATACGCAGTATTTT.

At least ten counts were recorded for this clonotype. The CDR3 protein is CASSLRGGNTEAFF. The DNA for the CDR3 is TGTGCCAGCAGTTTAAGGGGGGGGAACACTGAAGCTTTCTTT. The J gene is TRBJ1-1, the V gene TRBV27, with TRBD1 as a possible D gene (6 bases). CDR3 length: 14 amino acids. Trimming shortened V by 2 bases and J by 1 base, and 8 bases separated the two germline ends. The germline V gene encodes CDR1 MNHEY and CDR2 SMNVEV (reference sequence).

V and J are TRBV24-1 and TRBJ1-5; D unclear. The CDR3 loop spans 16 amino acids. V gave up 2 bases and J gave up 3 bases, with 13 bases separating them. CDR1 and CDR2 (germline): KGHDR, SFDVKD. DNA for the CDR3: TGTGCCACCAGTGATTCGGACGGCGGATACAATCAGCCCCAGCATTTT. Residues: CATSDSDGGYNQPQHF.

This clonotype was counted a few times. The chain is built from TRBV11-2 and TRBJ2-5; D perhaps matches TRBD1 (6 bases). Germline CDR1 reads SGHAT; CDR2 reads FQNNGV. V was clipped by 3 bases and J by 4 bases, with 18 bases between them. The CDR3 has 16 residues. The CDR3 coding sequence is TGTGCCAGCAGCTTGAATAGGGACAAAGGGGGAGAGACCCAGTACTTC. It specifies CASSLNRDKGGETQYF.

V is TRBV28 and J is TRBJ2-1, with 7 bases aligning to TRBD2. Germline V lookup: CDR1 MDHEN, CDR2 SYDVKM. V dropped 6 bases and J dropped 0; count of bases not matched to a gene: 11. There are 17 residues in the CDR3. CDR3 region: CASSRGVRGSSYNEQFF. DNA of the CDR3: TGTGCCAGCAGCCGGGGGGTGCGGGGCAGCTCCTACAATGAGCAGTTCTTC. The variable domain in full, with the rest retrieved from reference TRBV28 and TRBJ2-1, is DVKVTQSSRYLVKRTGEKVFLECVQDMDHENMFWYRQDPGLGLRLIYFSYDVKMKEKGDIPEGYSVSREKKERFSLILESASTNQTSMYLCASSRGVRGSSYNEQFFGPGTRLTVL.

The rearrangement uses TRBV20-1 and TRBJ1-1; a weak D match, TRBD1 (5 bases). CDR1 and CDR2 from the germline V gene are DFQATT and SNEGSKA (reference sequence). Trimming took 4 bases from V and 1 from J, leaving 13 bases between them. The CDR3 totals 14 residues. The CDR3 bases are TGCAGTGCTAACCCGGGACTTGCGAACACTGAAGCTTTCTTT. Translation: CSANPGLANTEAFF.

V is TRBV10-1 and J is TRBJ2-4; D is unresolved. The germline V and J ends were trimmed by 4 bases and 2 bases, with 15 bases remaining between them. CDR3 length: 16 residues. CDR1 is WNHNN and CDR2 is SYGVQD in the germline V gene (reference sequence). The CDR3 loop is CASSVVGVFPKNIQYF. The CDR3 DNA sequence: TGCGCCAGCAGTGTAGTAGGCGTTTTTCCCAAAAACATTCAGTACTTC.

The chain recombines TRBV7-2 with TRBJ2-3, with 8 bases lining up with TRBD2. Germline CDR1 SGHTA, CDR2 FQGNSA. V lost 2 bases, J lost 11 bases, and 6 bases stayed unmatched. The CDR3 totals 13 residues. The CDR3 nucleotides are TGTGCCAGCAGCTTATCCCCAGCGGGGGAGCAGTATTTT. The encoded protein is CASSLSPAGEQYF.

The gene calls are TRBV9 and TRBJ2-5, with TRBD2 matching 9 bases. The last part of the DNA fits TRBJ2-7 better; the J call may be wrong. CDR3 size: 19 residues. From germline, CDR1 is SGDLS and CDR2 YYNGEE. As DNA, the CDR3 is TGTGCCAGCAGCGCGTCGGCGGGTAGCGGGAGACCTCGTTACTACGAGCAGTACTTC. Protein: CASSASAGSGRPRYYEQYF.

A few counts support this clonotype. The V gene is TRBV12-3 or TRBV12-4, the J gene TRBJ1-2, with no clear D. CDR3 length: 13 residues. Trimming removed 7 bases at V and 7 bases at J, with 16 bases between. The CDR3 DNA follows: TGTGCCAGCACCTCGACACAACGGGCTGGCTACACCTTC. It encodes CASTSTQRAGYTF.

The CDR3 reads CAAKRDSQDIQYF. The CDR3 bases are TGTGCCGCTAAAAGGGACAGTCAGGACATTCAGTACTTC. The chain carries TRBV7-9 and TRBJ2-4, with 7 nucleotides matching TRBD1. The CDR3 sequence is 13 residues long. Trimming at V came to 11 bases and at J to 8 bases, leaving 12 bases not matched to a gene. Germline V gene lookup returns CDR1 SEHNR and CDR2 FQNEAQ (reference sequence).

This clonotype has a handful of counts. The chain uses TRBV5-1 and TRBJ2-1, with TRBD1 identical over 7 bases. After removal of 4 bases from V and 6 bases from J, the junction contained 13 bases not matched to a gene. This CDR3 contains 16 residues. Per the germline V gene, CDR1 is SGHRS and CDR2 is YFSETQ. The CDR3 reads CASSTTRQGGGNEQFF. CDR3 coding DNA: TGCGCCAGCAGCACGACCCGACAGGGTGGGGGCAATGAGCAGTTCTTC.

This chain links TRBV4-3 with TRBJ2-3; D is perhaps TRBD1 (6 bases). The CDR3 consists of 16 residues. CDR1 and CDR2 (germline): LGHNA, YSLEER. With 4 bases removed from V and 2 bases from J, the gap between germline ends came to 16 bases. DNA for the CDR3: TGCGCCAGCAGCCCGTTGGGGGCAGGGAACACAGATACGCAGTATTTT. The encoded protein is CASSPLGAGNTDTQYF.

This clonotype was counted between two and nine times. The chain carries TRBV3-1 and TRBJ1-4; tentatively, D is TRBD1 (5 bases). The CDR3 runs to 16 residues. The ends were cut back, 0 bases at V and 7 bases at J, with 15 bases in the middle. CDR1 is LGHDT and CDR2 is YNNKEL in the germline V gene (reference sequence). As DNA, the CDR3 is TGTGCCAGCAGCCAAGATACGCAGGGACGGCGTGAAAAACTGTTTTTT. Its translation is CASSQDTQGRREKLFF.

V usage is TRBV5-4 and J usage is TRBJ2-5; D tentatively fits TRBD1 or TRBD2 (7 bases each). Germline loops: CDR1 SGHNT, CDR2 YYREEE (reference sequence). Trimming left V 10 bases short and J 3 bases short, with 19 bases between. This CDR3 region has 14 residues. The CDR3 DNA reads TGTGCCTCCCAGGGGGGGCGGGCAGAAGAGACCCAGTACTTC. This gives the protein CASQGGRAEETQYF.

V gene TRBV28 combines with J gene TRBJ2-5; TRBD1 matches 8 bases. J was trimmed by 5 bases and V by 1 base; bases with no gene match: 3. CDR3 length: 14 amino acids. Germline CDR1 is MDHEN and CDR2 is SYDVKM. The CDR3 bases are TGTGCCAGCAGTTTATCAGGGGGCCGGGAGACCCAGTACTTC. Protein sequence: CASSLSGGRETQYF.

In its sample, this clonotype was seen a few times. The V gene is TRBV6-5, the J gene TRBJ1-6, with D uncertain. V gave up 6 bases and J gave up 6 bases, with 9 bases separating them. The CDR3 covers 13 residues. CDR1 is MNHEY, CDR2 SVGAGI, per germline. The CDR3 is CASSPSLNSPLHF. In nucleotides, the CDR3 is TGTGCCAGCAGCCCCTCTCTTAATTCACCCCTCCACTTT.